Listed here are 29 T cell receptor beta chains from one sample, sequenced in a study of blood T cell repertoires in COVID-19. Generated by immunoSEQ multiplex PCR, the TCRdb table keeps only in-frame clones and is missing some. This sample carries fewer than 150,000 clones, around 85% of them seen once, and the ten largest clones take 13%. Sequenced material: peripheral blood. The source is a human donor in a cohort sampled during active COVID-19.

CDR3 nucleotides: TGTGCCAGCAGCGCCGACAGGGGGAATGAGCAGTTCTTC. This translates into CASSADRGNEQFF. The chain carries TRBV11-3 and TRBJ2-1; 9 bases line up with TRBD1. CDR3 length equals 13 residues. The germline V gene encodes CDR1 SGHNT and CDR2 YENEEA. J was trimmed by 7 bases and V by 5 bases; bases with no gene match: 3.

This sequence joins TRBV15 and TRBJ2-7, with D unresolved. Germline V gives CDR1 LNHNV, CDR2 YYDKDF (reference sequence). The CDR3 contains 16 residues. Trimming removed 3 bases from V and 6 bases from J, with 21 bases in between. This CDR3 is CATSSATFLGVSEQYF. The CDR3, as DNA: TGTGCCACCAGCAGCGCAACCTTCCTAGGAGTTTCCGAGCAGTACTTC.

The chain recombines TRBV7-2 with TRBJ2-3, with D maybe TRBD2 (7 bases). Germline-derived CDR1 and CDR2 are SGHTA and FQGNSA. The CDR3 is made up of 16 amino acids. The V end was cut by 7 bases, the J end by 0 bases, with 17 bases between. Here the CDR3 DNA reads TGTGCCAGCACCCCCGGGGGGCCCTCTAGCACAGATACGCAGTATTTT. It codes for CASTPGGPSSTDTQYF.

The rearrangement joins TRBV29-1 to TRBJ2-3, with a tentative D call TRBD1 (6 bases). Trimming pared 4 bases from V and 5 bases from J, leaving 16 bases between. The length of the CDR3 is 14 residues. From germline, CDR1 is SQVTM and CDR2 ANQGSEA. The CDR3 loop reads CSVVSGDVEDTQYF. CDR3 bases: TGCAGCGTTGTTTCAGGGGATGTTGAAGATACGCAGTATTTT.

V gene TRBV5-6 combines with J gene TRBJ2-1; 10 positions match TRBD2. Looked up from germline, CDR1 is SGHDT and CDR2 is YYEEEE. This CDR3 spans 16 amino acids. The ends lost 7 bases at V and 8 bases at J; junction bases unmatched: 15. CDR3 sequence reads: CASGYLGSGGKDEQFF. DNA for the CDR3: TGTGCCAGCGGTTATTTAGGTAGCGGGGGGAAGGATGAGCAGTTCTTC.

The CDR3 DNA reads as TGTGCCATCAGTGAGTCTCTCTATGGCTACACCTTC. This encodes CAISESLYGYTF. The chain couples TRBV10-3 to TRBJ1-2; no clear D gene. The V gene's germline CDR1 is ENHRY and CDR2 SYGVKD. V shed 0 bases and J shed 4 bases, with 3 bases lying between them. The CDR3 length is 12 residues.

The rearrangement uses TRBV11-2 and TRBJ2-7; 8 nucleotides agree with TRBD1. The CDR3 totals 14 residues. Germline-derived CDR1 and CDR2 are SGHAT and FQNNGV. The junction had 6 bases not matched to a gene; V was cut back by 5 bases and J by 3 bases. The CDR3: CASSAGGTGYEQYF. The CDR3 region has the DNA TGTGCCAGCAGCGCGGGCGGGACAGGCTACGAGCAGTACTTC.

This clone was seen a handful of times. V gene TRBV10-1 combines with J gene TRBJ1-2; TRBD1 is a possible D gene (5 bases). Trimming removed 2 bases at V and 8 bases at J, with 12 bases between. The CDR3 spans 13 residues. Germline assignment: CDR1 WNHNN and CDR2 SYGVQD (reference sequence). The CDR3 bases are TGCGCCAGCAGTGAGGTTCAGGCAGGGGGCTACACCTTC. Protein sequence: CASSEVQAGGYTF.

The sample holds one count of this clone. The CDR3 loop reads CASRAGSPRNEQFF. Written as DNA, the CDR3 is TGTGCCAGCAGGGCGGGGTCACCTAGGAATGAGCAGTTCTTC. This chain joins TRBV25-1 and TRBJ2-1; tentative D call: TRBD2 (6 bases). The CDR3 consists of 14 residues. Germline CDR1 is MGHDK and CDR2 is SYGVNS. The V gene lost 6 bases and the J gene lost 7 bases, with 16 bases spanning the gap.

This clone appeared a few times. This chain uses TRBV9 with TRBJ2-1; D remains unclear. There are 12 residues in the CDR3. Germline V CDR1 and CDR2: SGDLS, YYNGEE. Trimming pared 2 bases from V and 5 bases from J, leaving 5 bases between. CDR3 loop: CASSVQDNEQFF. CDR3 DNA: TGTGCCAGCAGCGTTCAGGACAATGAGCAGTTCTTC. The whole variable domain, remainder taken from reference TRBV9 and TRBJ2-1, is DSGVTQTPKHLITATGQRVTLRCSPRSGDLSVYWYQQSLDQGLQFLIQYYNGEERAKGNILERFSAQQFPDLHSELNLSSLELGDSALYFCASSVQDNEQFFGPGTRLTVL.

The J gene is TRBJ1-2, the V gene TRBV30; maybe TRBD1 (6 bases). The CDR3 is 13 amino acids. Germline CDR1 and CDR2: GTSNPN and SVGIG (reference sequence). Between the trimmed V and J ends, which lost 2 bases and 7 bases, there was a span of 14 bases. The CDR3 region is CAWSIKGVGGYTF. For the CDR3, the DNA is TGTGCCTGGAGTATCAAGGGGGTGGGTGGCTACACCTTC.

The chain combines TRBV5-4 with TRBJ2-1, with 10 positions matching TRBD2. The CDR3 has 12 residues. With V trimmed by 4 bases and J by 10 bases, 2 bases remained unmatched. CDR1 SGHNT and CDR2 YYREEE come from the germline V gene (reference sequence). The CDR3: CASSPGLAEQFF. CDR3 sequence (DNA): TGTGCCAGCAGCCCGGGACTAGCGGAGCAGTTCTTC.

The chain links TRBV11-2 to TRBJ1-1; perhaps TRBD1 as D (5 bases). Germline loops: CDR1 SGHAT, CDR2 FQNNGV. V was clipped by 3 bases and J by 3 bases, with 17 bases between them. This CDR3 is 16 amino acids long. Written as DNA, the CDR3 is TGTGCCAGCAGCTTCTGGGGTGGGACTCCTGACACTGAAGCTTTCTTT. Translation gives CASSFWGGTPDTEAFF.

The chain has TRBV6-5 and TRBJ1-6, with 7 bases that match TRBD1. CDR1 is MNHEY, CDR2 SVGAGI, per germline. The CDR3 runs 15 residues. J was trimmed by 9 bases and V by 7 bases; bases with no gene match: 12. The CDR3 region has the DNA TGTGCCAGCATCACAGGGGTGGGCTCAATTTCACCCCTCCACTTT. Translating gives CASITGVGSISPLHF.

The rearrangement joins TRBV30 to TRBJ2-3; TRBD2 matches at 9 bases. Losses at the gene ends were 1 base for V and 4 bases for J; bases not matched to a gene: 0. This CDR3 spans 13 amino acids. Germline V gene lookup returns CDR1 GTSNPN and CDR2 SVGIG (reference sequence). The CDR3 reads CAWSGGGADTQYF. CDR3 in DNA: TGTGCCTGGAGTGGCGGGGGGGCAGATACGCAGTATTTT. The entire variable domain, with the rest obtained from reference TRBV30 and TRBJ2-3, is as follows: SQTIHQWPATLVQPVGSPLSLECTVEGTSNPNLYWYRQAAGRGLQLLFYSVGIGQISSEVPQNLSASRPQDRQFILSSKKLLLSDSGFYLCAWSGGGADTQYFGPGTRLTVL.

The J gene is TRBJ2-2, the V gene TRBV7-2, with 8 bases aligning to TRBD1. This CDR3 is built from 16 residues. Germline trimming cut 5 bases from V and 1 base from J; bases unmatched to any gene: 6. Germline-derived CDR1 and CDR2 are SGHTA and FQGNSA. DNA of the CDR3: TGTGCCAGCAGCCCCGGGGACAGGCTGAACACCGGGGAGCTGTTTTTT. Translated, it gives CASSPGDRLNTGELFF.

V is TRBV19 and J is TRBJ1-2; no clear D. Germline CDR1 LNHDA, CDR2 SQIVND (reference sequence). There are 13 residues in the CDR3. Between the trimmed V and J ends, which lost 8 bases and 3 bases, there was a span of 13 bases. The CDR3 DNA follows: TGTGCCAGTTCCGATCTATTGGACTATGGCTACACCTTC. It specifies CASSDLLDYGYTF.

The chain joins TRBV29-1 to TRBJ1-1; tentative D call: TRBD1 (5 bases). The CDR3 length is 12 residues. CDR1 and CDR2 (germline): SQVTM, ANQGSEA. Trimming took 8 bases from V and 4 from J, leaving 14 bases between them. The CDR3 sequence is CSLRSGGTEAFF. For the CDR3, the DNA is TGCAGCCTCCGTTCCGGGGGCACTGAAGCTTTCTTT.

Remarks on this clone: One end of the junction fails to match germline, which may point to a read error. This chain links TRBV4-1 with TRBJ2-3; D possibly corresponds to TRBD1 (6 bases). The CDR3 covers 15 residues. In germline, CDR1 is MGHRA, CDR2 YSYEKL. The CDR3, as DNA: TGCGCCAGCAGCAAAGACAGGCAAAGCACAGATACGCAGTATTTT. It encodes CASSKDRQSTDTQYF.

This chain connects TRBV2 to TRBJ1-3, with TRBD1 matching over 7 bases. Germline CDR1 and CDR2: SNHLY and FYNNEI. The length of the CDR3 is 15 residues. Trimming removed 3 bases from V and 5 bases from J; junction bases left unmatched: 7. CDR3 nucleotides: TGTGCCAGCAGTGAGAGGGGGCAATTTCGAAACACCATATATTTT. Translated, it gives CASSERGQFRNTIYF.

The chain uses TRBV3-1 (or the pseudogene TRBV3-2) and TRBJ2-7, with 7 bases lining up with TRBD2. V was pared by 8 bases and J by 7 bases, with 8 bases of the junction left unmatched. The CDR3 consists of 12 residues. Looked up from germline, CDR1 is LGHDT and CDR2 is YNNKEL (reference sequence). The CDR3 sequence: CASEAGDREQYF. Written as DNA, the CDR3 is TGTGCCAGCGAGGCGGGGGATCGTGAGCAGTACTTC.

The CDR3 here is CASRTGGGEAFF. CDR3 sequence (DNA): TGTGCCAGCAGAACAGGGGGCGGAGAAGCTTTCTTT. The rearrangement joins TRBV5-4 to TRBJ1-1; 9 nucleotides align to TRBD1. The junction had 4 bases not matched to a gene; V was cut back by 5 bases and J by 8 bases. The CDR3 length is 12 residues. Germline V gene data show CDR1 as SGHNT and CDR2 as YYREEE (reference sequence).

The CDR3 DNA reads TGTGCCAGCAGCCAAGAGGGGGCGCAGGGAAACACCATATATTTT. Its translation is CASSQEGAQGNTIYF. This chain connects TRBV4-2 to TRBJ1-3; D is possibly TRBD1 (6 bases). Trimming removed 0 bases at V and 4 bases at J, with 10 bases between. CDR3 length: 15 amino acids. CDR1 is LGHNA, CDR2 YNFKEQ, per germline.

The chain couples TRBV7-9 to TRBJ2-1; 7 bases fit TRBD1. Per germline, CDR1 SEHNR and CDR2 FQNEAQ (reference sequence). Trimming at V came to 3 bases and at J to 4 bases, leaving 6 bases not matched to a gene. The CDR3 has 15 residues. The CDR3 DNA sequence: TGTGCCAGCAGCTTCCCGACAGGGTTTTACAATGAGCAGTTCTTC. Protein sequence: CASSFPTGFYNEQFF.

In DNA, the CDR3 is TGTGCCACCAGCAGAGAAGACGGGGAAAAACTGTTTTTT. Translation gives CATSREDGEKLFF. The chain employs TRBV15 and TRBJ1-4; D ambiguous. V lost 0 bases and J lost 8, with 7 bases in between. CDR1 is LNHNV, CDR2 YYDKDF, per germline (reference sequence). The CDR3 has 13 residues.

The chain's CDR3 is CASSEWPNGNQPQHF. The CDR3 DNA sequence: TGTGCCAGCAGTGAATGGCCAAATGGCAATCAGCCCCAGCATTTT. The chain has TRBV2 and TRBJ1-5; D remains unclear. Trimming took 2 bases from V and 2 from J, leaving 10 bases between them. The CDR3 is made up of 15 amino acids. Germline loops: CDR1 SNHLY, CDR2 FYNNEI. Complete variable domain (other parts from reference TRBV2 and TRBJ1-5): EPEVTQTPSHQVTQMGQEVILRCVPISNHLYFYWYRQILGQKVEFLVSFYNNEISEKSEIFDDQFSVERPDGSNFTLKIRSTKLEDSAMYFCASSEWPNGNQPQHFGDGTRLSIL.

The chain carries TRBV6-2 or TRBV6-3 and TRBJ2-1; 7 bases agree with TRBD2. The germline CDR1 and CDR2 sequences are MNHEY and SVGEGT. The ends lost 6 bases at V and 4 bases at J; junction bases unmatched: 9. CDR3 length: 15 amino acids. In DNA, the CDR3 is TGTGCCAGCAGCTCACTAGCGCTGGGGTACAATGAGCAGTTCTTC. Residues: CASSSLALGYNEQFF.

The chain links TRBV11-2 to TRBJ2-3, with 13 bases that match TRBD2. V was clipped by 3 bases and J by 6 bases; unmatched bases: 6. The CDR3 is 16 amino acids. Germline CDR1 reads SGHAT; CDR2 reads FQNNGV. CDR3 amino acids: CASSFTGTSGVDTQYF. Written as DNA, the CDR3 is TGTGCCAGCAGCTTTACCGGGACTAGCGGGGTTGATACGCAGTATTTT.

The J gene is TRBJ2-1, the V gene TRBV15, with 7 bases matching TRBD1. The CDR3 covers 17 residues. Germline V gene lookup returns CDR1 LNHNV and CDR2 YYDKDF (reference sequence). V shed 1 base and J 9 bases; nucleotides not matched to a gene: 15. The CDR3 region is CATSRAGGQGNRGEQFF. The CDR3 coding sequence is TGTGCCACCAGCAGAGCAGGAGGTCAGGGAAACAGGGGTGAGCAGTTCTTC.